This paragraph covers one T cell receptor beta chain sequence. The antigen is not known. This table comes from immunoSEQ multiplex PCR, and its TCRdb copy is limited to in-frame clones, with some not included. The repertoire holds about 65,000 clones, with around 78% as singletons. The data derive from a study of radiation and T cells in renal cell carcinoma. Study-level findings and limits: From baseline, blood top tumor clonotypes peaked at 2 weeks post-radiation.

Indicated time point: blood 2 weeks post-SBRT. Treatment noted: 15 Gy SBRT to primary tumor, nephrectomy 4 weeks later. Clear cell pathology was present in this patient's renal cell carcinoma. CDR3 length: 17 amino acids. V gave up 0 bases and J gave up 0 bases, with 15 bases separating them. CDR1 is LNHDA and CDR2 is SQIVND in the germline V gene (reference sequence). This chain links TRBV19 with TRBJ2-7; a possible D gene is TRBD1 (7 bases). The TCR comes from a man in his fifties or sixties with renal cell carcinoma. The sequences come from blood, collected from a patient whose treatment included radiotherapy and nephrectomy. CDR3 sequence (DNA): TGTGCCAGTAGTATAGAAGCGGAGGGGGCCCACTCCTACGAGCAGTACTTC. Its translation is CASSIEAEGAHSYEQYF.